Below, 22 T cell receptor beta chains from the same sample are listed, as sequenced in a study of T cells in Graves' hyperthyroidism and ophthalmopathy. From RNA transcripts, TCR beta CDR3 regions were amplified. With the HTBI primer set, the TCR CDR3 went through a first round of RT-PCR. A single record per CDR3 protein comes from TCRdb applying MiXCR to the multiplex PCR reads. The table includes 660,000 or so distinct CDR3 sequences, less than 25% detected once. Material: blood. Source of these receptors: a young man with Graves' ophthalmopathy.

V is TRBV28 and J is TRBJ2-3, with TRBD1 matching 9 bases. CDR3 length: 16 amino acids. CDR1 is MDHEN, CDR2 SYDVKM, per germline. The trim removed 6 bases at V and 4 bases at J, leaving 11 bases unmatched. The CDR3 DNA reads TGTGCCAGCAGCACAGGGGGCAGAATCCGAGCAGATACGCAGTATTTT. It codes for CASSTGGRIRADTQYF.

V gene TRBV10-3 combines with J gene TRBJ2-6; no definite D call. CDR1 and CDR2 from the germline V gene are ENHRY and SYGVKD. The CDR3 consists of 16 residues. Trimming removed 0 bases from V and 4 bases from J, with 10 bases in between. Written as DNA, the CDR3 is TGTGCCATCAGTGAGTCGTTTACGTTAGGGGCCAACGTCCTGACTTTC. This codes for CAISESFTLGANVLTF.

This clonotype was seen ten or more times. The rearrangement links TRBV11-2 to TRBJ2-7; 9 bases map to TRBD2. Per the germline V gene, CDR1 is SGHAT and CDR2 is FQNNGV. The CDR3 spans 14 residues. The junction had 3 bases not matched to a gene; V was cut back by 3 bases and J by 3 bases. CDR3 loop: CASSFSSGSYEQYF. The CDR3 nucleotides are TGTGCCAGCAGCTTCAGTAGCGGGAGCTACGAGCAGTACTTC. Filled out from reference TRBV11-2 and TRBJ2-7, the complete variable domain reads EAGVAQSPRYKIIEKRQSVAFWCNPISGHATLYWYQQILGQGPKLLIQFQNNGVVDDSQLPKDRFSAERLKGVDSTLKIQPAKLEDSAVYLCASSFSSGSYEQYFGPGTRLTVT.

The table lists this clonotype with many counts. The CDR3: CASSSGGGPMDEQFF. The CDR3 coding sequence is TGTGCCAGCAGCTCGGGGGGAGGGCCTATGGATGAGCAGTTCTTC. The chain joins TRBV7-3 to TRBJ2-1; 7 positions match TRBD2. Germline CDR1 reads SGHTA; CDR2 reads FQGTGA. J lost 8 bases, V lost 4 bases, and 11 bases had no gene match. The CDR3 totals 15 residues.

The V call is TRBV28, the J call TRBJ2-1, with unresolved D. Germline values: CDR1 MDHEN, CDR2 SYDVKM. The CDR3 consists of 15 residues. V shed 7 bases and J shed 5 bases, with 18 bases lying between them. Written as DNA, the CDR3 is TGTGCCAGCATATCAGCGTCTCTCGGAGACAATGAGCAGTTCTTC. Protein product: CASISASLGDNEQFF.

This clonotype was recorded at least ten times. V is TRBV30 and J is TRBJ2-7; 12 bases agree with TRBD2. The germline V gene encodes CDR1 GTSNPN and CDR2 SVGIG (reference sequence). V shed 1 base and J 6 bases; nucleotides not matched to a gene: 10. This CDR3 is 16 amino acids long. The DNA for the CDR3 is TGTGCCTGGAGTGACACTAGCGGGAGGAAAGCTAGCGAGCAGTACTTC. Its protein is CAWSDTSGRKASEQYF.

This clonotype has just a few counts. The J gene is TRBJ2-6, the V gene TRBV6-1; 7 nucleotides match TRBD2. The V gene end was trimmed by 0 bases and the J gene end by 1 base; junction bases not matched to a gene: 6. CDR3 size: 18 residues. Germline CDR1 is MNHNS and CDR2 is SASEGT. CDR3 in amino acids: CASSEAGRGKSGANVLTF. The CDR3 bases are TGTGCCAGCAGTGAAGCGGGGCGGGGGAAGTCTGGGGCCAACGTCCTGACTTTC.

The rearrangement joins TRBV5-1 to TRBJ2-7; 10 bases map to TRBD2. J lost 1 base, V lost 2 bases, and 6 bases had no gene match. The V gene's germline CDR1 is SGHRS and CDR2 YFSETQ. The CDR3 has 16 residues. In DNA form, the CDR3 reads TGCGCCAGCAGCTTCTCTAGCGGGAGATTGTCCTACGAGCAGTACTTC. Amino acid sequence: CASSFSSGRLSYEQYF.

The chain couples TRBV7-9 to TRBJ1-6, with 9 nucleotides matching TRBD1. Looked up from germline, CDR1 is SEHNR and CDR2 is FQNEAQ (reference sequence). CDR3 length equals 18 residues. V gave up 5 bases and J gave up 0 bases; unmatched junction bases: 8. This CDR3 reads CASSLTGGGFSYNSPLHF. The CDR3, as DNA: TGTGCCAGCAGCCTTACAGGGGGCGGTTTCTCCTATAATTCACCCCTCCACTTT.

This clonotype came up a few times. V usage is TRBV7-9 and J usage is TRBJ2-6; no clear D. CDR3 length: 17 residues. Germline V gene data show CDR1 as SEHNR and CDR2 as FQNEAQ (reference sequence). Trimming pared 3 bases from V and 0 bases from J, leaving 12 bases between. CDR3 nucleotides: TGTGCCAGCAGCTTCCCAGATGTCACCTCTGGGGCCAACGTCCTGACTTTC. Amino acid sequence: CASSFPDVTSGANVLTF.

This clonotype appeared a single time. CDR3 coding DNA: TGTGCCAGTAGCTGGGTTTATAGCAATCAGCCCCAGCATTTT. As protein: CASSWVYSNQPQHF. V and J are TRBV19 and TRBJ1-5; no reliable D call. This CDR3 has 14 residues. The V and J ends lost 6 bases and 0 bases respectively, with 9 bases between them. Looked up from germline, CDR1 is LNHDA and CDR2 is SQIVND (reference sequence).

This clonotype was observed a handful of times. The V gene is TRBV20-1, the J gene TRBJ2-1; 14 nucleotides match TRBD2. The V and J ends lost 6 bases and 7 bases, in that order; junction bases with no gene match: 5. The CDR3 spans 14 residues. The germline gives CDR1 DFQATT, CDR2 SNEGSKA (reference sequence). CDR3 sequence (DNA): TGCAGTGCAAGGACTAGCGGGAGGAGGAATGAGCAGTTCTTC. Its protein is CSARTSGRRNEQFF.

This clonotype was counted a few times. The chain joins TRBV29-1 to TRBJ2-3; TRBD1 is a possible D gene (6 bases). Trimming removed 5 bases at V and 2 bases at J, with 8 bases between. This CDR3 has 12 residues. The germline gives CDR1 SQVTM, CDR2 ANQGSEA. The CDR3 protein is CSVRDTTDTQYF. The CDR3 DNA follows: TGCAGCGTTAGGGACACCACAGATACGCAGTATTTT.

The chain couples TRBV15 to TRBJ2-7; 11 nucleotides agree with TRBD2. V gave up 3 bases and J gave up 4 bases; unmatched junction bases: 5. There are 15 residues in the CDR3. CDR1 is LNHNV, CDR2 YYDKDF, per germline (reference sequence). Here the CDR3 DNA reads TGTGCCACCAGCAGTACTAGCGGGAGAGTTTACGAGCAGTACTTC. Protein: CATSSTSGRVYEQYF.

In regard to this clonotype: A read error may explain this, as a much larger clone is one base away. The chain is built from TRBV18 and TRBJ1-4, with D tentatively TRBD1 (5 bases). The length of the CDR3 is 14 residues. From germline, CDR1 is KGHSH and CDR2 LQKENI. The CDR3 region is CASSPRTTNEKLLF. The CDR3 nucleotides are TGTGCCAGCTCACCACGGACAACTAATGAAAAACTGTTGTTT.

Here the CDR3 DNA reads TGCAGTGCTCAGGACTCTCCATTGGCAAACAATGAGCAGTTCTTC. This translates into CSAQDSPLANNEQFF. The chain carries TRBV20-1 and TRBJ2-1; the D gene is possibly TRBD2 (5 bases). Germline V gene sequence: CDR1 DFQATT, CDR2 SNEGSKA (reference sequence). V lost 5 bases to trimming and J lost 5 bases, with 19 bases between them. The CDR3 length is 15 residues.

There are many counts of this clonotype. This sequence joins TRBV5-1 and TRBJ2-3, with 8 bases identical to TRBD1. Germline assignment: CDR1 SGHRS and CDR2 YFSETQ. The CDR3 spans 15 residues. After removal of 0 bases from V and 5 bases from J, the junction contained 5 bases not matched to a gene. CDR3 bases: TGCGCCAGCAGCTTGGCTCAGGGGGCCGGAGATACGCAGTATTTT. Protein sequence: CASSLAQGAGDTQYF. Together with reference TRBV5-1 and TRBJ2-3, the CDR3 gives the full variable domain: KAGVTQTPRYLIKTRGQQVTLSCSPISGHRSVSWYQQTPGQGLQFLFEYFSETQRNKGNFPGRFSGRQFSNSRSEMNVSTLELGDSALYLCASSLAQGAGDTQYFGPGTRLTVL.

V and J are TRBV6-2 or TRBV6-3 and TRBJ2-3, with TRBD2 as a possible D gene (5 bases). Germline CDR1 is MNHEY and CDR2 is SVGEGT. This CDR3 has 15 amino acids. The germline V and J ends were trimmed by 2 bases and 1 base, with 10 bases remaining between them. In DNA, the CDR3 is TGTGCCAGCAGTTACGGCGGGTCCCGCACAGATACGCAGTATTTT. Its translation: CASSYGGSRTDTQYF.

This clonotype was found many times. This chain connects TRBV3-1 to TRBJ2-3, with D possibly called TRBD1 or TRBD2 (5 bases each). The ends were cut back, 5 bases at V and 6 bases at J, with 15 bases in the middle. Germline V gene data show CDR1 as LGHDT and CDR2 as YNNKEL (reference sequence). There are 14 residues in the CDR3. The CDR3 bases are TGTGCCAGCAGCGAGGGACGGTTCTGGGATACGCAGTATTTT. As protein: CASSEGRFWDTQYF.

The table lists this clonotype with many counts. CDR3 coding DNA: TGTGCCAGCTCAGTAGGGACAGGGAGCAATCAGCCCCAGCATTTT. It specifies CASSVGTGSNQPQHF. J is TRBJ1-5 and V is TRBV18, with 9 positions matching TRBD1. Germline V lookup: CDR1 KGHSH, CDR2 LQKENI. Trimming removed 5 bases from V and 1 base from J; junction bases left unmatched: 3. The CDR3 length is 15 residues.

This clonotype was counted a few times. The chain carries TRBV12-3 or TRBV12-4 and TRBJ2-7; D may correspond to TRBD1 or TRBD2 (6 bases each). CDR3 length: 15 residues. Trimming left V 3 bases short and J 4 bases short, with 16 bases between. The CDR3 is CASSFIVGGIYEQYF. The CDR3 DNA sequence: TGTGCCAGCAGTTTCATAGTCGGGGGCATTTACGAGCAGTACTTC.

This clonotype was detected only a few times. The CDR3 protein is CASSSISFRPPYEQYF. CDR3 nucleotides: TGTGCCAGCAGTAGTATCAGTTTTCGACCCCCTTACGAGCAGTACTTC. The chain employs TRBV6-1 and TRBJ2-7; D unresolved. Looked up from germline, CDR1 is MNHNS and CDR2 is SASEGT. Trimming stripped 5 bases from V and 4 bases from J, with 21 bases between. This CDR3 region has 16 residues.